This paragraph reports one TCR beta chain. Its antigen remains unknown. V shed 4 bases, J shed 4 bases, and the junction held 5 bases outside the gene matches. Germline V lookup: CDR1 MRHNA, CDR2 SNTAGT. The CDR3 runs 16 residues. The record originates from a study of OX40 agonist ivuxolimab in advanced cancers. Study information: It was ivuxolimab, an agonistic anti-OX40 (CD134) antibody, that patients were treated with. Points from the study as a whole: Blood T cells, both CD4+ and CD8+, expanded clonally by week 6 at 0.1 to 3.0 mg/kg. Relatively little clonal expansion, among the lowest observed, appeared in partial responders at 0.1-3.0 mg/kg.

Method: immunoSEQ multiplex PCR; TCRdb's copy keeps in-frame clones and lacks some. The profile shows tens of thousands of clones, roughly 90% of them singletons. This sequence originates from an adult with an advanced solid tumor such as melanoma, head and neck, liver or kidney cancer. The rearrangement links TRBV6-4 to TRBJ2-1; 12 bases line up with TRBD2. Sample: CD4+ or CD8+ T cells sorted from blood, taken in a trial of the OX40 agonist ivuxolimab. The CDR3 bases are TGTGCCAGCAGTGCCTCCGGGACTAGCGGGTACAATGAGCAGTTCTTC. Protein: CASSASGTSGYNEQFF.